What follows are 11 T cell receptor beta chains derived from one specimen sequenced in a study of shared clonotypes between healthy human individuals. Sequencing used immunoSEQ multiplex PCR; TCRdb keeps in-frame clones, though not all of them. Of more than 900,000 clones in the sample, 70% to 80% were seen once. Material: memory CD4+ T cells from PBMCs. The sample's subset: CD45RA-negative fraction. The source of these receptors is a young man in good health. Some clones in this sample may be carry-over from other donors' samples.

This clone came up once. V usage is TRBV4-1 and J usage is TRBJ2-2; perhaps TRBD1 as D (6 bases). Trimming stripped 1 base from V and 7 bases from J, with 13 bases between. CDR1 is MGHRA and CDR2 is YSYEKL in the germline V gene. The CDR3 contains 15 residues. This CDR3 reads CASSQAEQGGGELFF. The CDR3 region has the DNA TGCGCCAGCAGCCAAGCAGAACAGGGCGGCGGGGAGCTGTTTTTT.

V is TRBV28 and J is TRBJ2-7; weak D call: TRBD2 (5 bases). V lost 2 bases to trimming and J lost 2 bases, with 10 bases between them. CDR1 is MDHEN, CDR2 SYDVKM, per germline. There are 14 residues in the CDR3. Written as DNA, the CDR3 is TGTGCCAGCAGTTTAATGAGGGAAACCTACGAGCAGTACTTC. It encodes CASSLMRETYEQYF.

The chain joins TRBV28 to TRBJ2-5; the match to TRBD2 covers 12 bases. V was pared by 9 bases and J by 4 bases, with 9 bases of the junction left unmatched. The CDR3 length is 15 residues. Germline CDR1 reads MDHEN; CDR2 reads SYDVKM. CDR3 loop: CASLLAGGPGETQYF. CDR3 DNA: TGTGCCAGTCTCCTAGCGGGAGGGCCGGGAGAGACCCAGTACTTC.

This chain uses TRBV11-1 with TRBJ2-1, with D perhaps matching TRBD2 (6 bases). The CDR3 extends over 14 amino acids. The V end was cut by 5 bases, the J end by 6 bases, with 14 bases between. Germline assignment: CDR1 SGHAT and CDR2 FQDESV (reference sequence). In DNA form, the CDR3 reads TGTGCCAGCAGCCCCGAGACTAGGGGCAATGAGCAGTTCTTC. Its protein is CASSPETRGNEQFF.

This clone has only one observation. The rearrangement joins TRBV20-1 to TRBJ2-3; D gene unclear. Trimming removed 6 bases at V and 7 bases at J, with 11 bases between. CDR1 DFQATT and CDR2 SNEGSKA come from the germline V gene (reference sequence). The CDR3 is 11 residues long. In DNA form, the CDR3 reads TGCAGTGCAAACCGAATGTATACGCAGTATTTT. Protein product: CSANRMYTQYF.

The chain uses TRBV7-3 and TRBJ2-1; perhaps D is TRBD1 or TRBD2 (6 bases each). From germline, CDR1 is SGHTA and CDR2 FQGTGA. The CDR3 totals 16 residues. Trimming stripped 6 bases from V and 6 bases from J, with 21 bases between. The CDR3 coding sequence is TGTGCCAGCAGTCCTATGGGGGCTAGCGCCTTCAATGAGCAGTTCTTC. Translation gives CASSPMGASAFNEQFF.

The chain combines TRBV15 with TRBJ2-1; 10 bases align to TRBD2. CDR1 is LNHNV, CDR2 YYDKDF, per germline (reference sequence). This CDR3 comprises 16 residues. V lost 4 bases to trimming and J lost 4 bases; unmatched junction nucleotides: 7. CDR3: CATSTWAAGGYNEQFF. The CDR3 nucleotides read TGTGCCACCAGCACCTGGGCAGCGGGAGGGTACAATGAGCAGTTCTTC.

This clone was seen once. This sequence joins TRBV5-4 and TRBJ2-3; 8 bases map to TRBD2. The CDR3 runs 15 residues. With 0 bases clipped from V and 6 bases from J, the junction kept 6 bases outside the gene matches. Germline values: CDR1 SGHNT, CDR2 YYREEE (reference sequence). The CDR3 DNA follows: TGTGCCAGCAGCTTGGAAATCGAGCGGGAGGATACGCAGTATTTT. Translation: CASSLEIEREDTQYF.

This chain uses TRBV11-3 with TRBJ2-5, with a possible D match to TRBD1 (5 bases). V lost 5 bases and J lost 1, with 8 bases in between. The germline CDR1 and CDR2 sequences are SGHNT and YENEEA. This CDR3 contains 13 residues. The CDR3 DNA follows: TGTGCCAGCAGCCAGACAGCCCAAGAGACCCAGTACTTC. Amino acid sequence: CASSQTAQETQYF.

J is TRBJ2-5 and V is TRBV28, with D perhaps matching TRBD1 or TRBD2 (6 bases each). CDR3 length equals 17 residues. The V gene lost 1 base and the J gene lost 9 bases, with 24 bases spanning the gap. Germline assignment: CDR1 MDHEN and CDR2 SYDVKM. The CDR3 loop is CASSLSTLLGGKGSQYF. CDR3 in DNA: TGTGCCAGCAGTTTATCAACCCTGCTGGGGGGCAAAGGGTCCCAGTACTTC.

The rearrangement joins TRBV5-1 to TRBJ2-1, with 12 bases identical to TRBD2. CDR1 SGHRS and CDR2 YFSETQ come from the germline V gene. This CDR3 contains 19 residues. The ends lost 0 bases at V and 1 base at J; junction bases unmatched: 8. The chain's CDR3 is CASSLGLLAGGNSYNEQFF. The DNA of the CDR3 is TGCGCCAGCAGCTTGGGCCTACTAGCGGGAGGCAATTCCTACAATGAGCAGTTCTTC.